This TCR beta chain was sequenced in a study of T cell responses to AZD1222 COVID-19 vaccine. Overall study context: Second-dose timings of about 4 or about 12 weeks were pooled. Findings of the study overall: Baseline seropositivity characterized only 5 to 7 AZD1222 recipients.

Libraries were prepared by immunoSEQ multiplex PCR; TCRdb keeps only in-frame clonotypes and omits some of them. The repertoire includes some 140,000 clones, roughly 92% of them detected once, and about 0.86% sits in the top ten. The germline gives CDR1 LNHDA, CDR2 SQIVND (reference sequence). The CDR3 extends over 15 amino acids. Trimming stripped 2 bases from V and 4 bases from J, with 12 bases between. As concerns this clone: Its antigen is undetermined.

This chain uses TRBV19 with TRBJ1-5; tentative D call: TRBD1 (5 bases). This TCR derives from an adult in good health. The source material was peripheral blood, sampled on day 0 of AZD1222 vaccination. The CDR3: CASSILGDLNQPQHF. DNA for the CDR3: TGTGCCAGTAGTATATTGGGGGACCTGAATCAGCCCCAGCATTTT.